A single sample is the source of the 24 T cell receptor beta chains below, sequenced in a study of blood T cell repertoires in COVID-19 (TCRdb year 2020). The protocol used for the library was the immunoSEQ multiplex PCR assay. Imported from immuneACCESS, the table was reduced by TCRdb to in-frame sequences with V and J called. These copies leave out some clones; in studies compared against another copy, an unresolved V gene accounts for under half, and the cause of the remainder is not known. The sample profile shows 45,000 to 50,000 clones; roughly 88% of them were found once. Under 8% of the sample comes from the top ten. Input material: peripheral blood. The origin of the receptors is a man aged 50-60 years with acute or convalescent COVID-19.

This clone was seen just once. Mismatch with germline at one junction end may stem from a read error. CDR3 loop: CVSSLDRLDTEAFF. CDR3 coding DNA: TGTGTCAGCAGCCTGGACAGGTTGGACACTGAAGCTTTCTTT. This sequence joins TRBV2 and TRBJ1-1, with TRBD1 matching 7 bases. Germline loops: CDR1 SNHLY, CDR2 FYNNEI. This CDR3 contains 14 residues.

The gene calls are TRBV19 and TRBJ1-1, with 7 bases fitting TRBD1. Germline CDR1 is LNHDA and CDR2 is SQIVND (reference sequence). The CDR3 is 16 amino acids. The ends lost 3 bases at V and 1 base at J; junction bases unmatched: 8. CDR3 DNA: TGTGCCAGTAGTATCCGCCCAGGGGGAACGAACACTGAAGCTTTCTTT. It encodes CASSIRPGGTNTEAFF.

The J gene is TRBJ2-1, the V gene TRBV10-1; TRBD1 aligns across 12 bases. Germline trimming cut 6 bases from V and 8 bases from J; bases unmatched to any gene: 11. The CDR3 totals 16 residues. In germline, CDR1 is WNHNN, CDR2 SYGVQD (reference sequence). The CDR3 sequence is CASSPMWDRGLDEQFF. DNA for the CDR3: TGCGCCAGCAGCCCGATGTGGGACAGGGGGCTAGATGAGCAGTTCTTC.

This clone came up once. At one boundary the junction diverges from the germline segment, which might be a read error. V is TRBV30 and J is TRBJ1-6; no clear D. The CDR3 is 13 amino acids. Germline assignment: CDR1 GTSNPN and CDR2 SVGIG (reference sequence). CDR3 nucleotides: TGTGCCTGGAGGAGATTCCCGGGAGCCAAAACAGCTTTT. This sequence encodes CAWRRFPGAKTAF.

In this sample, this clone turned up once. V is TRBV4-2 and J is TRBJ2-6; 7 bases align to TRBD2. Germline lookup yields CDR1 LGHNA and CDR2 YNFKEQ. V shed 3 bases and J 1 base; nucleotides not matched to a gene: 9. This CDR3 has 18 residues. The DNA for the CDR3 is TGTGCCAGCAGCCACTCGGCGGGACTACTTTCTGGGGCCAACGTCCTGACTTTC. Its protein is CASSHSAGLLSGANVLTF.

The chain recombines TRBV20-1 with TRBJ1-1; no firm D call. The CDR3 covers 11 residues. V was shortened by 8 bases and J by 7 bases, with 14 bases between the two germline ends. Germline CDR1 reads DFQATT; CDR2 reads SNEGSKA (reference sequence). The DNA of the CDR3 is TGCAGTTCACGGGAAAATATTGAAGCTTTCTTT. Protein sequence: CSSRENIEAFF.

This clone was seen a single time. This chain connects TRBV19 to TRBJ1-1; a weak D match, TRBD1 (5 bases). The germline V gene encodes CDR1 LNHDA and CDR2 SQIVND (reference sequence). With 4 bases removed from V and 1 base from J, the gap between germline ends came to 7 bases. This CDR3 comprises 13 residues. CDR3 sequence: CASSTGQNTEAFF. The CDR3 DNA follows: TGTGCCAGTAGTACCGGACAGAACACTGAAGCTTTCTTT.

The chain links TRBV5-6 to TRBJ2-1; D possibly corresponds to TRBD2 (6 bases). The CDR3 contains 12 residues. Germline CDR1 SGHDT, CDR2 YYEEEE. The V end was cut by 4 bases, the J end by 10 bases, with 12 bases between. DNA for the CDR3: TGTGCCAGCAGCGCTAGTCGGGGGGAGCAGTTCTTC. It yields the protein CASSASRGEQFF.

The chain is built from TRBV19 and TRBJ1-1; TRBD1 agrees at 9 bases. V gave up 5 bases and J gave up 6 bases; unmatched junction bases: 10. Per germline, CDR1 LNHDA and CDR2 SQIVND (reference sequence). The CDR3 extends over 15 amino acids. CDR3 residues: CASSEPGQGNAEAFF. CDR3 DNA sequence: TGTGCCAGTAGTGAGCCGGGACAGGGTAACGCTGAAGCTTTCTTT.

The chain couples TRBV9 to TRBJ2-7; 8 bases match TRBD2. The germline V gene encodes CDR1 SGDLS and CDR2 YYNGEE. V lost 4 bases to trimming and J lost 1 base; unmatched junction nucleotides: 7. The length of the CDR3 is 15 residues. The CDR3 nucleotides read TGTGCCAGCAGCCCTCGGGGGGGTTGGTCCTACGAGCAGTACTTC. Protein product: CASSPRGGWSYEQYF. The whole variable domain, remainder taken from reference TRBV9 and TRBJ2-7, is DSGVTQTPKHLITATGQRVTLRCSPRSGDLSVYWYQQSLDQGLQFLIQYYNGEERAKGNILERFSAQQFPDLHSELNLSSLELGDSALYFCASSPRGGWSYEQYFGPGTRLTVT.

V and J are TRBV2 and TRBJ1-1; D is perhaps TRBD1 (5 bases). This CDR3 has 12 residues. Germline V lookup: CDR1 SNHLY, CDR2 FYNNEI. V was trimmed by 9 bases and J by 1 base, leaving 9 bases between them. In nucleotides, the CDR3 is TGTGCCAGTACCCAGGGGAACACTGAAGCTTTCTTT. Protein: CASTQGNTEAFF. The full variable domain, in which reference TRBV2 and TRBJ1-1 provide the parts outside the CDR3, is EPEVTQTPSHQVTQMGQEVILRCVPISNHLYFYWYRQILGQKVEFLVSFYNNEISEKSEIFDDQFSVERPDGSNFTLKIRSTKLEDSAMYFCASTQGNTEAFFGQGTRLTVV.

This clone has a single count. V usage is TRBV7-9 and J usage is TRBJ1-4; D is ambiguous. CDR3 size: 15 residues. Trimming removed 1 base at V and 8 bases at J, with 14 bases between. Germline-derived CDR1 and CDR2 are SEHNR and FQNEAQ (reference sequence). The CDR3 DNA sequence: TGTGCCAGCAGCTTAGGACGGGAGAAGGGAGAAAAACTGTTTTTT. It codes for CASSLGREKGEKLFF. Using reference TRBV7-9 and TRBJ1-4 for the parts outside the CDR3, the full variable domain is DTGVSQNPRHKITKRGQNVTFRCDPISEHNRLYWYRQTLGQGPEFLTYFQNEAQLEKSRLLSDRFSAERPKGSFSTLEIQRTEQGDSAMYLCASSLGREKGEKLFFGSGTQLSVL.

This chain uses TRBV14 with TRBJ2-7; a possible D gene is TRBD2 (6 bases). The CDR3 extends over 14 amino acids. Germline lookup yields CDR1 SGHDN and CDR2 FVKESK. V was clipped by 1 base and J by 3 bases, with 10 bases between them. The DNA of the CDR3 is TGTGCCAGCAGCCAAGGACTAGGAGTCTACGAGCAGTACTTC. Encoded protein: CASSQGLGVYEQYF. The full variable domain, completed using reference TRBV14 and TRBJ2-7, is EAGVTQFPSHSVIEKGQTVTLRCDPISGHDNLYWYRRVMGKEIKFLLHFVKESKQDESGMPNNRFLAERTGGTYSTLKVQPAELEDSGVYFCASSQGLGVYEQYFGPGTRLTVT.

The gene calls are TRBV6-5 and TRBJ2-1; 8 positions agree with TRBD1. This CDR3 spans 15 amino acids. From germline, CDR1 is MNHEY and CDR2 SVGAGI. The V segment lost 6 bases and the J segment 1 base; nucleotides outside the gene matches: 5. The CDR3 sequence is CASSSDRGSYNEQFF. The CDR3 coding sequence is TGTGCCAGCAGCTCCGACAGGGGATCCTACAATGAGCAGTTCTTC.

The chain uses TRBV15 and TRBJ2-1, with 7 bases identical to TRBD1. From germline, CDR1 is LNHNV and CDR2 YYDKDF (reference sequence). The CDR3 spans 17 residues. The J segment lost 3 bases and the V segment lost 6 bases, leaving 14 bases of the junction unmatched. CDR3 protein: CATRDPHRGGSYNEQFF. In nucleotides, the CDR3 is TGTGCCACCAGAGACCCCCACAGGGGTGGGAGCTACAATGAGCAGTTCTTC.

J is TRBJ2-5 and V is TRBV11-2; 11 nucleotides line up with TRBD1. This CDR3 contains 18 residues. The V and J ends lost 1 base and 2 bases, in that order; junction bases with no gene match: 9. Germline CDR1 is SGHAT and CDR2 is FQNNGV. CDR3 sequence (DNA): TGTGCCAGCAGCTTAGGTGGGACAGGGGGTAGGGGACAAGAGACCCAGTACTTC. Its protein product is CASSLGGTGGRGQETQYF.

This chain connects TRBV5-8 to TRBJ1-1; D is undetermined. The V gene lost 4 bases and the J gene lost 10 bases, with 17 bases spanning the gap. The CDR3 is made up of 13 amino acids. The germline V gene encodes CDR1 SGHTS and CDR2 YDEGEE. CDR3 protein: CASSLRSGGGAFF. CDR3 nucleotide sequence: TGTGCCAGCAGCCTAAGGTCGGGAGGAGGAGCTTTCTTT. Based on the CDR3 plus reference TRBV5-8 and TRBJ1-1, the full variable domain is EAGVTQSPTHLIKTRGQQATLRCSPISGHTSVYWYQQALGLGLQFLLWYDEGEERNRGNFPPRFSGRQFPNYSSELNVNALELEDSALYLCASSLRSGGGAFFGQGTRLTVV.

This clone was observed a single time. The chain joins TRBV7-8 to TRBJ2-1; possible D gene TRBD2, 6 bases. Germline CDR1 reads SGHVS; CDR2 reads FQNEAQ. V lost 7 bases to trimming and J lost 8 bases, with 15 bases between them. The CDR3 sequence is 13 residues long. CDR3 sequence (DNA): TGTGCCAGCAATGCGCGGAGGGAGGATGAGCAGTTCTTC. It is translated as CASNARREDEQFF.

The chain uses TRBV19 and TRBJ2-5; 8 bases align to TRBD1. The CDR3 totals 16 residues. V was pared by 5 bases and J by 2 bases, with 10 bases of the junction left unmatched. Germline V CDR1 and CDR2: LNHDA, SQIVND (reference sequence). For the CDR3, the DNA is TGTGCCAGTAGTTCCGTCCCGGGACAGGTACAAGAGACCCAGTACTTC. This encodes CASSSVPGQVQETQYF.

The chain is built from TRBV4-1 and TRBJ1-6; D is possibly TRBD1 (6 bases). Germline loops: CDR1 MGHRA, CDR2 YSYEKL. The V end lost 1 base, the J end lost 9 bases, and 13 bases lay between the germline ends. This CDR3 is 15 amino acids long. The DNA of the CDR3 is TGCGCCAGCAGCCAAGTTCTAGGGGGTAGTTCACCCCTCCACTTT. It codes for CASSQVLGGSSPLHF.

This chain uses TRBV18 with TRBJ1-2; 9 bases are a match to TRBD1. This CDR3 has 17 amino acids. In germline, CDR1 is KGHSH, CDR2 LQKENI. The V segment lost 1 base and the J segment 6 bases; nucleotides outside the gene matches: 12. The CDR3 sequence: CASSPLTTGGSRNGYTF. DNA for the CDR3: TGTGCCAGCTCACCACTTACGACAGGGGGATCGCGAAATGGCTACACCTTC.

The chain uses TRBV7-2 and TRBJ2-2, with TRBD1 as a possible D gene (5 bases). This CDR3 has 14 amino acids. Per germline, CDR1 SGHTA and CDR2 FQGNSA. V was shortened by 6 bases and J by 8 bases, with 16 bases between the two germline ends. CDR3: CASRSDSPTGELFF. The CDR3 DNA reads as TGTGCCAGCAGATCAGACAGTCCCACTGGGGAGCTGTTTTTT.

The chain joins TRBV13 to TRBJ1-5, with 8 bases aligning to TRBD1. This CDR3 is built from 15 residues. From germline, CDR1 is PRHDT and CDR2 FYEKMQ (reference sequence). J lost 3 bases, V lost 0 bases, and 1 base had no gene match. CDR3 protein: CASSLGTGANQPQHF. CDR3 DNA: TGTGCCAGCAGCTTAGGGACAGGGGCCAATCAGCCCCAGCATTTT.

V usage is TRBV19 and J usage is TRBJ1-1; D gene unclear. This CDR3 is built from 13 residues. The germline CDR1 and CDR2 sequences are LNHDA and SQIVND (reference sequence). Trimming left V 3 bases short and J 2 bases short, with 7 bases between. CDR3 sequence reads: CASSISLNTEAFF. CDR3 nucleotides: TGTGCCAGTAGTATCAGTCTTAACACTGAAGCTTTCTTT.